This record looks at one TCR beta chain sequence and its context. Antigen specificity is unknown. This sample was taken from a study of T cell repertoires in ileal Crohn's disease. In the study overall: Operated complications were stricturing disease (around 60%) and penetrating disease (around 39%).

Germline CDR1 MNHNS, CDR2 SASEGT. The CDR3 loop spans 14 amino acids. The V gene end was trimmed by 6 bases and the J gene end by 1 base; junction bases not matched to a gene: 5. The time point was: neoterminal ileum biopsy at postoperative endoscopy, about 6 months after surgery. Some clones are missing from TCRdb's copy, which holds only in-frame ones; the method was immunoSEQ multiplex PCR. The table records about 13,000 clones, roughly 80% of them present only once. Overall study findings and caveats: High-frequency clones were more common in sorted CD8 than CD4 cells. Postoperative endoscopy occurred within one year, median around 7.5 months.

The specimen sequenced was ileal tissue. The sequence was collected from an adult with Crohn's disease. V usage is TRBV6-1 and J usage is TRBJ2-7; 8 bases are shared with TRBD1. Written as DNA, the CDR3 is TGTGCCAGCAGGCAAACAGGGGGTTCCTACGAGCAGTACTTC. This codes for CASRQTGGSYEQYF.